Following are 14 T cell receptor beta chains from one sample sequenced in a study of Ad26.COV2.S vaccination and SARS-CoV-2 variants. As for treatment: about 20 received Ad26.COV2.S at low or high dose, single or two shots; roughly 5 received placebo; per-sample allocation not given. Collection of samples fell on day 63 after the first vaccine or placebo injection. Method: immunoSEQ multiplex PCR; TCRdb's copy keeps in-frame clones and lacks some. This table has hundreds of thousands of clones, around 86% appearing once. This specimen was peripheral blood, taken in a trial of Ad26.COV2.S vaccine versus placebo. The receptors were sampled from a person aged 18 to 65 who received the Ad26.COV2.S COVID-19 vaccine or a placebo.

The chain is built from TRBV10-3 and TRBJ1-1; D remains ambiguous. Germline assignment: CDR1 ENHRY and CDR2 SYGVKD. The CDR3 runs 14 residues. V gave up 0 bases and J gave up 3 bases, with 8 bases separating them. The CDR3 DNA sequence: TGTGCCATCAGTGAGTCGGGTGGAGACACTGAAGCTTTCTTT. Translated: CAISESGGDTEAFF.

The chain is built from TRBV29-1 and TRBJ1-2, with TRBD1 matching 7 bases. This CDR3 is 14 amino acids long. Germline V gives CDR1 SQVTM, CDR2 ANQGSEA. J was trimmed by 8 bases and V by 7 bases; bases with no gene match: 16. CDR3: CSAQPQGGKEGYTF. Here the CDR3 DNA reads TGCAGCGCTCAACCTCAGGGGGGGAAGGAGGGCTACACCTTC.

This CDR3 is CASSQELGGVNNEQFF. The CDR3 DNA sequence: TGTGCCAGCAGCCAAGAACTAGGCGGGGTGAACAATGAGCAGTTCTTC. The rearrangement joins TRBV4-2 to TRBJ2-1; D is possibly TRBD2 (6 bases). Germline V gives CDR1 LGHNA, CDR2 YNFKEQ. There are 16 residues in the CDR3. V lost 0 bases to trimming and J lost 5 bases, with 14 bases between them.

The chain joins TRBV30 to TRBJ1-5, with a tentative D call TRBD1 (5 bases). CDR3 length: 13 residues. Between the trimmed V and J ends, which lost 5 bases and 6 bases, there was a span of 14 bases. Germline V gene sequence: CDR1 GTSNPN, CDR2 SVGIG (reference sequence). The CDR3 sequence is CAWGRQHGQPQHF. For the CDR3, the DNA is TGTGCCTGGGGCAGACAGCACGGTCAGCCCCAGCATTTT.

The chain's CDR3 is CASSTTSGGPNEQFF. The CDR3 DNA is TGTGCCAGTAGTACGACTAGCGGGGGCCCCAATGAGCAGTTCTTC. The chain combines TRBV19 with TRBJ2-1; 12 bases agree with TRBD2. V was clipped by 4 bases and J by 6 bases; unmatched bases: 4. The CDR3 has 15 amino acids. Germline CDR1 is LNHDA and CDR2 is SQIVND (reference sequence).

Of note for this clone: Other DNA sequences in the same sample also yield this CDR3. The gene calls are TRBV29-1 and TRBJ2-1, with 11 bases fitting TRBD2. This CDR3 has 14 residues. V lost 7 bases, J lost 10 bases, and 12 bases stayed unmatched. Germline CDR1 SQVTM, CDR2 ANQGSEA. The CDR3 DNA reads TGCAGCGCCTCTAGCGGGGGGCCCTTCGTAGAGCAGTTCTTC. Translating gives CSASSGGPFVEQFF.

The chain couples TRBV9 to TRBJ2-1, with TRBD2 matching 11 bases. V lost 0 bases to trimming and J lost 9 bases; unmatched junction nucleotides: 8. The germline V gene encodes CDR1 SGDLS and CDR2 YYNGEE. The CDR3 spans 16 residues. The chain's CDR3 is CASSVGSGGARGEQFF. Written as DNA, the CDR3 is TGTGCCAGCAGCGTAGGTAGCGGGGGGGCCCGAGGTGAGCAGTTCTTC.

The chain's CDR3 is CASSPAVRSYNSPLHF. The CDR3 DNA follows: TGTGCCAGCAGCCCCGCCGTCCGGTCTTATAATTCACCCCTCCACTTT. The chain couples TRBV7-2 to TRBJ1-6; D remains unclear. The V end lost 5 bases, the J end lost 4 bases, and 15 bases lay between the germline ends. From germline, CDR1 is SGHTA and CDR2 FQGNSA. The CDR3 covers 16 residues.

This clone was recorded a few times. The rearrangement links TRBV19 to TRBJ2-1; D call uncertain. Trimming took off 7 bases at V and 0 bases at J, with 16 bases between the two ends. The CDR3 runs to 16 residues. From germline, CDR1 is LNHDA and CDR2 SQIVND (reference sequence). CDR3 region: CASTTFSASSYNEQFF. The DNA of the CDR3 is TGTGCCAGTACCACCTTCTCGGCCTCCTCCTACAATGAGCAGTTCTTC.

The chain couples TRBV4-1 to TRBJ1-2; a weak D match, TRBD1 (5 bases). This CDR3 has 15 amino acids. Looked up from germline, CDR1 is MGHRA and CDR2 is YSYEKL. V gave up 5 bases and J gave up 5 bases, with 18 bases separating them. The CDR3 nucleotides are TGCGCCAGCAGCTTCGGACGGGGACCCTTATATGGCTACACCTTC. It specifies CASSFGRGPLYGYTF.

The V and J genes are TRBV4-3 and TRBJ1-5; no definite D call. Germline V gene lookup returns CDR1 LGHNA and CDR2 YSLEER. The germline V and J ends were trimmed by 0 bases and 4 bases, with 7 bases remaining between them. The length of the CDR3 is 14 residues. The CDR3 is CASSQDSYNQPQHF. In DNA, the CDR3 is TGCGCCAGCAGCCAAGACAGCTATAATCAGCCCCAGCATTTT.

The chain combines TRBV9 with TRBJ1-4; 7 bases agree with TRBD1. CDR1 is SGDLS, CDR2 YYNGEE, per germline. With 3 bases clipped from V and 7 bases from J, the junction kept 6 bases outside the gene matches. There are 14 residues in the CDR3. In DNA form, the CDR3 reads TGTGCCAGCAGCGGAGGGGGCGTAGGTGAAAAACTGTTTTTT. Amino acids: CASSGGGVGEKLFF.

V usage is TRBV12-5 and J usage is TRBJ1-2; D is uncertain. Trimming cost V 1 base and J 1 base, with 13 bases left between them. This CDR3 is 16 amino acids long. Germline V CDR1 and CDR2: LGHNT, FRNRAP. As DNA, the CDR3 is TGTGCTAGTGGTTTGGGCTCGACTGGAGTTAACTATGGCTACACCTTC. It encodes CASGLGSTGVNYGYTF.

This chain uses TRBV29-1 with TRBJ1-1; D not resolved. Germline V gene data show CDR1 as SQVTM and CDR2 as ANQGSEA. The CDR3 is made up of 12 amino acids. V was trimmed by 4 bases and J by 2 bases, leaving 8 bases between them. The CDR3 sequence is CSVGRVNTEAFF. The CDR3 coding sequence is TGCAGCGTTGGACGAGTAAACACTGAAGCTTTCTTT.